This TCR beta chain is drawn from a study of molecular identifiers for immune sequencing clone quantification. The germline CDR1 and CDR2 sequences are GTSNPN and SVGIG (reference sequence). V lost 3 bases to trimming and J lost 7 bases; unmatched junction nucleotides: 5. CDR3 length equals 14 residues. Preparation of the bulk TCR libraries relied on previously described methods and listed TCR primers. MiXCR, run by TCRdb on the PCR reads, gives a single entry per CDR3 protein. The sample has roughly 630,000 distinct CDR3 sequences; 25% are singletons. The sample comprised naive CD8+ T cells from blood, with Jurkat cell RNA spiked in. Sample subset: FACS-sorted CD8+CD4-CCR7+CD45RA+ naive T cells. The origin of this receptor is a human donor in good health. Some libraries in this study had Jurkat cell RNA spiked in. The J gene is TRBJ2-4, the V gene TRBV30; 11 positions match TRBD1. The CDR3 nucleotides read TGTGCCTGGAGCGGCCGGGACAGGGGGAACATTCAGTACTTC. Its protein product is CAWSGRDRGNIQYF.